The rows below give T cell receptor beta chains drawn from one sample of a study of blood T cell repertoires in COVID-19. TCRdb's table, derived via immunoSEQ multiplex PCR, lists solely in-frame clones and lacks some. The profile shows over 200,000 clones, about 91% of them singletons. Sequences were obtained from peripheral blood. Receptors were obtained from a man younger than 35 with active or convalescent COVID-19. The CDR3 runs from the conserved cysteine through the conserved F or W. D genes are given only for firm matches. Not every row has a clone size; where given, it reads once, few, many or a size class.

-,TRBV3-1/TRBV3-2,TRBJ2-3,-,TGTGCCAGCAGCCGTCAGGGGGGAGTTACGCAGTATTTT,CASSRQGGVTQYF
-,TRBV5-1,TRBJ2-1,-,TGCGCCAGCAGCTTTCAACCCTCGGGTGCCGATGAGCAGTTCTTC,CASSFQPSGADEQFF
-,TRBV27,TRBJ1-3,-,TGTGCCAGCATTAGAGGAAACACCATATATTTT,CASIRGNTIYF
TRBD2,TRBV18,TRBJ2-1,-,TGTGCCAGCTCACCACCGTCGCTAGCGGGAGGGGATGAGCAGTTCTTC,CASSPPSLAGGDEQFF
-,TRBV10-3,TRBJ2-3,-,TGTGCCATCAGTGAGATTGATACCCAGGGCTCGCAGTATTTT,CAISEIDTQGSQYF
-,TRBV27,TRBJ2-1,-,TGTGCCAGCAGTTTAGGTGGGGGCCCGAACAATGAGCAGTTCTTC,CASSLGGGPNNEQFF
-,TRBV5-1,TRBJ1-1,-,TGCGCCAGCAGCTTGGAACAGTTGAACACTGAAGCTTTCTTT,CASSLEQLNTEAFF
TRBD1,TRBV25-1,TRBJ2-7,-,TGTGCCAGCAGTGGCCCCGGGACAGGGGGCCGAACGTCCTACGAGCAGTACTTC,CASSGPGTGGRTSYEQYF
-,TRBV19,TRBJ1-1,-,TGTGCCAGTACCGCCTTAACGACAGGGAACACTGAAGCTTTCTTT,CASTALTTGNTEAFF
-,TRBV4-1,TRBJ2-5,-,TGCGCCAGCAGCCAAGCGGGGATCCAAGAGACCCAGTACTTC,CASSQAGIQETQYF
TRBD1,TRBV10-2,TRBJ1-1,-,TGCGCCAGCAGTGCCTATCTAAAAGGGACAGGGGACACTGAAGCTTTCTTT,CASSAYLKGTGDTEAFF
TRBD2,TRBV13,TRBJ2-7,once,TGTGCCAGCAGCTTCGGTGGGGACTACTCCTACGAGCAGTACTTC,CASSFGGDYSYEQYF
-,TRBV25-1,TRBJ2-4,few,TGTGCCAGCAGTGAAGGTGCACGAGGGCAAAGGAAAAACATTCAGTACTTC,CASSEGARGQRKNIQYF
TRBD1,TRBV5-4,TRBJ2-7,-,TGTGCCAGCAGCTCGACAGGGGGTAGGACCTACGAGCAGTACTTC,CASSSTGGRTYEQYF
TRBD2,TRBV19,TRBJ2-3,once,TGTGCCAGTAGTGTCCCCGGGACTAGCGGGAGAGATACGCAGTATTTT,CASSVPGTSGRDTQYF
TRBD2,TRBV2,TRBJ2-1,-,TGTGCCAGCAGTCTAGGGACTAGCGGGACTGGTGAGCAGTTCTTC,CASSLGTSGTGEQFF
-,TRBV18,TRBJ2-3,once,TGTGCCAGCTCACCATCGGGGAGGTTCACAGATACGCAGTATTTT,CASSPSGRFTDTQYF
TRBD2,TRBV5-5,TRBJ2-3,-,TGTGCCAGCAGCTTGACTAGCGGGGAGGGTACAGATACGCAGTATTTT,CASSLTSGEGTDTQYF
-,TRBV20-1,TRBJ2-7,-,TGCAGTGCTAGGAGCGGCCACGAGCAGTACTTC,CSARSGHEQYF
-,TRBV9,TRBJ2-5,-,TGTGCCAGCAGCGTAGCCCCGACTAGGTTGGAGACCCAGTACTTC,CASSVAPTRLETQYF
TRBD1,TRBV30,TRBJ1-1,-,TGTGCCGTGCTCGGACAGGCGAACACTGAAGCTTTCTTT,CAVLGQANTEAFF
TRBD1,TRBV19,TRBJ1-4,once,TGTGCCAGTAGTATTGACAGGGGGCAAACCTCAACTAATGAAAAACTGTTTTTT,CASSIDRGQTSTNEKLFF
-,TRBV5-1,TRBJ1-5,-,TGCGCCAGCAGCCCAACCAGTAATCAGCCCCAGCATTTT,CASSPTSNQPQHF
-,TRBV10-3,TRBJ1-2,-,TGTGCCATCAGTGACCGAGACACAGGGAACTATGGCTACACCTTC,CAISDRDTGNYGYTF
TRBD2,TRBV6-5,TRBJ2-7,-,TGTGCCAGCAGTTGGTCAGCGGGAGGTTCCTACGAGCAGTACTTC,CASSWSAGGSYEQYF
TRBD1,TRBV7-7,TRBJ2-1,once,TGTGCTAGCAGCGTCGGACAGGGTTCCTACAATGAGCAGTTCTTC,CASSVGQGSYNEQFF
TRBD2,TRBV2,TRBJ2-3,-,TGTGCCAGCAGTGAAGACCCCCTACGAGCGGGAGGGCACCATAGCACAGATACGCAGTATTTT,CASSEDPLRAGGHHSTDTQYF
-,TRBV24-1,TRBJ2-1,-,TGTGCCACCAGTGAGCCCGGGTCCTCCCGGCCCTTCAATGAGCAGTTCTTC,CATSEPGSSRPFNEQFF
-,TRBV20-1,TRBJ1-5,few,TGCAGTGCTAGTGTGTCAGATAATCAGCCCCAGCATTTT,CSASVSDNQPQHF
TRBD1,TRBV27,TRBJ2-6,-,TGTGCCAGCAGTCTGAGGACAGGGGGAGAATTCTCTGGGGCCAACGTCCTGACTTTC,CASSLRTGGEFSGANVLTF
-,TRBV5-4,TRBJ2-2,-,TGTGCCAGCAGCTCCCTATCCCCCCGCGCGAACACCGGGGAGCTGTTTTTT,CASSSLSPRANTGELFF
TRBD2,TRBV2,TRBJ2-3,-,TGTGCCAGCAGGCTCGGCGGGAGGGCCGCAGATACGCAGTATTTT,CASRLGGRAADTQYF
-,TRBV19,TRBJ2-2,-,TGTGCCAGTAGCCGGGACAACTTGAACACCGGGGAGCTGTTTTTT,CASSRDNLNTGELFF
TRBD1,TRBV19,TRBJ1-5,-,TGTGCCAGTAGCCCGCCCCTCTCGACAGGGTGGAATCAGCCCCAGCATTTT,CASSPPLSTGWNQPQHF
-,TRBV5-1,TRBJ2-1,once,TGCGCCAGCAGCTTAGACGGGAGTCGGTACAATGAGCAGTTCTTC,CASSLDGSRYNEQFF
TRBD1,TRBV4-1,TRBJ2-1,-,TGCGCCAGCAGCCAAGACGGAGGACAGGGAATTTTCAATGAGCAGTTCTTC,CASSQDGGQGIFNEQFF
-,TRBV9,TRBJ2-3,-,TGTGCCAGCAGCGTAGTTGGTGATAGCGGAGATACGCAGTATTTT,CASSVVGDSGDTQYF
TRBD1,TRBV6-2/TRBV6-3,TRBJ1-4,-,TGTGCCAGCAGTTACCCCACAGGGGTACCCTCCGAAAAACTGTTTTTT,CASSYPTGVPSEKLFF
-,TRBV10-2,TRBJ2-5,-,TGCGCCAGCACCTTCCAAGAGACCCAGTACTTC,CASTFQETQYF
-,TRBV28,TRBJ1-5,-,TGTGCCAGCAGAAGACAGTTTAATCAGCCCCAGCATTTT,CASRRQFNQPQHF
TRBD2,TRBV5-4,TRBJ2-7,-,TGTGCCAGCAGCTTGGAATGGAGCGGGACCTACGAGCAGTACTTC,CASSLEWSGTYEQYF
TRBD2,TRBV5-4,TRBJ2-3,-,TGTGCCAGCAGCTTGGGGCGCGGGAGATCGGGTATTACAGATACGCAGTATTTT,CASSLGRGRSGITDTQYF
TRBD1,TRBV7-6,TRBJ2-1,-,TGTGCCAGCAGCCGGGACAGGGAGGCTAGCGGAGCCTACAATGAGCAGTTCTTC,CASSRDREASGAYNEQFF
-,TRBV3-1/TRBV3-2,TRBJ1-5,once,TGTGCCAGCAGCCCCGACGGCAGGGGAAGCAATCAGCCCCAGCATTTT,CASSPDGRGSNQPQHF
TRBD2,TRBV19,TRBJ2-5,-,TGTGCCAGTGCCGGGACTAGCGGTCGGGAGACCCAGTACTTC,CASAGTSGRETQYF
-,TRBV4-2,TRBJ1-1,-,TGTGCCAGCAGCCAGGAGCCAGGGGCTGGAGACACTGAAGCTTTCTTT,CASSQEPGAGDTEAFF
-,TRBV6-2/TRBV6-3,TRBJ2-7,once,TGTGCCAGCAGTTTACCTCCCAGCTCCTACGAGCAGTACTTC,CASSLPPSSYEQYF
TRBD1,TRBV19,TRBJ2-5,-,TGTGCCAGTAGTATCGGCAGGGGGCTGGGAGAAGAGACCCAGTACTTC,CASSIGRGLGEETQYF
TRBD1,TRBV5-1,TRBJ1-5,-,TGCGCCAGCAGCTTCGACAGGGATCAGCCCCAGCATTTT,CASSFDRDQPQHF